This TCR beta chain was sequenced during a study of blood T cell repertoires in COVID-19. Study details: From the United States, Italy and Spain came samples of acute and convalescent COVID-19.

Original processing notes: Researchers report that nucleated cell counts were estimated from reference gene primer amplification. The repertoire was sequenced with immunoSEQ multiplex PCR; TCRdb's copy has only in-frame clones and lacks some. That table gives V, J and clone size, and the DNA gave D and trimming. In the table there are a few hundred thousand clones, just under 90% of which are singletons. Germline CDR1 is ENHRY and CDR2 is SYGVKD. V shed 5 bases, J shed 8 bases, and the junction held 4 bases outside the gene matches. There are 14 residues in the CDR3. Participants, 18 to 89 years old, spanned about 26 US areas. Donors were grouped by their self-reported clinical history.

The specimen was PBMCs or T cells enriched from blood (not recorded which). This receptor was obtained from a man aged 25 to 45 who had recovered from COVID-19. The chain is built from TRBV10-3 and TRBJ1-6; 9 nucleotides line up with TRBD1. The CDR3 DNA is TGTGCCATCAGTTACCGGGACAGGGATTCACCCCTCCACTTT. Protein product: CAISYRDRDSPLHF.